This T cell receptor beta chain was recorded in a study of cytomegalovirus exposure and HLA in healthy donors. Study conclusions and caveats: Investigators reported 150 to 200 TCR beta chains as tied to cytomegalovirus. It was found in a later analysis that first-cohort TCR clusters tended to co-occur in the 100 to 150 validation repertoires.

The repertoire was sequenced with immunoSEQ multiplex PCR; TCRdb's copy has only in-frame clones and lacks some. Found here are about 330,000 clones, around 90% of them singletons; the top ten hold about 1.2%. A word on this clone: The antigen is unknown.

Looked up from germline, CDR1 is MDHEN and CDR2 is SYDVKM. V was pared by 5 bases and J by 4 bases, with 3 bases between. The CDR3 sequence is 11 residues long. J is TRBJ1-5 and V is TRBV28, with no clear D. This sequence originates from a woman in her twenties or thirties in good health and CMV-seropositive. Specimen: PBMCs. The DNA of the CDR3 is TGTGCCAGCAGTCCAAATCAGCCCCAGCATTTT. Residues: CASSPNQPQHF.